This T cell receptor beta chain appears in the sequencing data of a study of T cells in Graves' hyperthyroidism and ophthalmopathy. General observations from the study: Expanded thyroid clonotypes (above 0.001) were mostly also found in blood.

Amplification of TCR beta CDR3 regions used RNA as the template. HTBI primers were the set used in a first-round RT-PCR of the TCR CDR3. One entry per CDR3 protein, called by TCRdb with MiXCR from the multiplex PCR reads. The repertoire holds around 700,000 distinct CDR3 sequences, 15% to 20% seen once, with 16% in the top ten. This clonotype was recorded at least ten times. Its cognate antigen is unknown. This CDR3 comprises 16 residues. Trimming shortened V by 0 bases and J by 6 bases, and 20 bases separated the two germline ends. CDR1 and CDR2 from the germline V gene are SQVTM and ANQGSEA. The V gene is TRBV29-1, the J gene TRBJ1-1; no clear D gene. The TCR originated in a woman in her 50s with Graves' hyperthyroidism that later progressed to Graves' ophthalmopathy. Input material: blood. The CDR3 here is CSVEDLTRLQLAEAFF. In DNA, the CDR3 is TGCAGCGTTGAAGATCTGACCCGGCTTCAGCTCGCTGAAGCTTTCTTT.